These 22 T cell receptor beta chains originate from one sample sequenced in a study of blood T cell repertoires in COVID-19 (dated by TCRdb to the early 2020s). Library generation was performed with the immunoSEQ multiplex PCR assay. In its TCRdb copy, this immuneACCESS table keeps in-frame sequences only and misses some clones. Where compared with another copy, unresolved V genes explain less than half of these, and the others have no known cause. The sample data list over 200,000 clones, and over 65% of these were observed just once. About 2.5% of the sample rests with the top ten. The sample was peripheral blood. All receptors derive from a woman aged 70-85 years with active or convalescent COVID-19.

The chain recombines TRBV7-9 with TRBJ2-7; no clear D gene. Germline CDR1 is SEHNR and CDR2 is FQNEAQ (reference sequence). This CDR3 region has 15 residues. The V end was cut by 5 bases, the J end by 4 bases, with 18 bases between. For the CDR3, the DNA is TGTGCCAGCAGCCCCTTCAAGATGAGAGGATACGAGCAGTACTTC. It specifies CASSPFKMRGYEQYF.

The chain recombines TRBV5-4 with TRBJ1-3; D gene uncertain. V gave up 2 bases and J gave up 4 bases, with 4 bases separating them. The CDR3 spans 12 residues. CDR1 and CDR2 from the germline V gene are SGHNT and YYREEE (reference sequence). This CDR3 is CASSLLGNTIYF. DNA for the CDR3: TGTGCCAGCAGCTTACTGGGAAACACCATATATTTT.

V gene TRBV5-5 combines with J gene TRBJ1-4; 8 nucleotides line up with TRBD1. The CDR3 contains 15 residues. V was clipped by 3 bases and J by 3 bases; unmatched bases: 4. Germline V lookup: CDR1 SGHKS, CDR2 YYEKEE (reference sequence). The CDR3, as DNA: TGTGCCAGCAGCTCGGGGACAGGTGCTAATGAAAAACTGTTTTTT. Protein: CASSSGTGANEKLFF.

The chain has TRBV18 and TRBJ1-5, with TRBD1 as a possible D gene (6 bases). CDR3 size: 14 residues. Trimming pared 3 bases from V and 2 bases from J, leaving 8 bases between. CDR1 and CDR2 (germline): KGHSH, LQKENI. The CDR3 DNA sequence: TGTGCCAGCTCACCTCCAGGGGGCAATCAGCCCCAGCATTTT. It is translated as CASSPPGGNQPQHF.

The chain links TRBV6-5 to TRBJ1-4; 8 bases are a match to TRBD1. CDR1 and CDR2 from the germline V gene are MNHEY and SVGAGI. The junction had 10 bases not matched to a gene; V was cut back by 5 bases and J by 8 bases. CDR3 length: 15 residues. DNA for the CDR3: TGTGCCAGCAGTCGACAGGGGCTGAGGACGGAAAAACTGTTTTTT. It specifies CASSRQGLRTEKLFF.

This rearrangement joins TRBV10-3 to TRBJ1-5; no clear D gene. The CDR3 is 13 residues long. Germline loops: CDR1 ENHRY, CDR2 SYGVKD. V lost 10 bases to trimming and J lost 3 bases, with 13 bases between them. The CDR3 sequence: CATAAGFNQPQHF. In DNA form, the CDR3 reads TGTGCCACCGCCGCGGGGTTCAATCAGCCCCAGCATTTT.

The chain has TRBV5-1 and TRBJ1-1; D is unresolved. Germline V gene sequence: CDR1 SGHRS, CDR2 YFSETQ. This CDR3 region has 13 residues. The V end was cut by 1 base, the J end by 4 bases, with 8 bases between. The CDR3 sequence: CASSLYGVTEAFF. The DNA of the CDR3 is TGCGCCAGCAGCTTGTACGGGGTCACTGAAGCTTTCTTT.

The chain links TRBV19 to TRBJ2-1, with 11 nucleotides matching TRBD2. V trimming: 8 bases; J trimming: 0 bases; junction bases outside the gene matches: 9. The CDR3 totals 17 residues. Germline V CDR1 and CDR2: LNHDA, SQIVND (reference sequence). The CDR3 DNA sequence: TGTGCCAGTCGAACTAGCGGGGGACTGAGCTCCTACAATGAGCAGTTCTTC. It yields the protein CASRTSGGLSSYNEQFF.

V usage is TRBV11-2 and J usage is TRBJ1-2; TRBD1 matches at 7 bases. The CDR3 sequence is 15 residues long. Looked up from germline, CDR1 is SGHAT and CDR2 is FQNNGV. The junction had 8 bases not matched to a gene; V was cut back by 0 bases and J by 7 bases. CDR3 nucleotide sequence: TGTGCCAGCAGCTTAGAGATGGGACAGTTATCTGGCTACACCTTC. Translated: CASSLEMGQLSGYTF.

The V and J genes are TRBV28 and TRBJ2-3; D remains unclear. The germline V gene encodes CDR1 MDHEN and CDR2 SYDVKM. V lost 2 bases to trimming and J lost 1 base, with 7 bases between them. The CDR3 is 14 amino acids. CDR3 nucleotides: TGTGCCAGCAGTTTAAGCCCGGGCACAGATACGCAGTATTTT. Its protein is CASSLSPGTDTQYF.

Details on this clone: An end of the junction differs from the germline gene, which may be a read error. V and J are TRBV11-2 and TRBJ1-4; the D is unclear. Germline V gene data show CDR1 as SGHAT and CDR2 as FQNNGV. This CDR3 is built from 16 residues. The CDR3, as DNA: TGTGCCAGCAGCTTACAAAGCCGGAGAACTTATGAAAAACTGTTTTTT. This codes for CASSLQSRRTYEKLFF.

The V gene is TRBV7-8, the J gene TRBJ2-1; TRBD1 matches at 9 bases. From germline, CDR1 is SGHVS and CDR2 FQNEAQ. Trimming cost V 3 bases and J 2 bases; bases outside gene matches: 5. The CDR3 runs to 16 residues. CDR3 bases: TGTGCCAGCAGCTTCGCCGGGACAGGGCCCTACAATGAGCAGTTCTTC. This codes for CASSFAGTGPYNEQFF.

The CDR3, as DNA: TGTGCCAGCAGCCAGAGCGGGCTAGTCTACGAGCAGTACTTC. It is translated as CASSQSGLVYEQYF. V is TRBV3-1 (or the pseudogene TRBV3-2) and J is TRBJ2-7; a weak D match, TRBD2 (6 bases). The germline V gene has CDR1 LGHDT and CDR2 YNNKEL (reference sequence). The CDR3 is made up of 14 amino acids. The V gene lost 3 bases and the J gene lost 3 bases, with 12 bases spanning the gap.

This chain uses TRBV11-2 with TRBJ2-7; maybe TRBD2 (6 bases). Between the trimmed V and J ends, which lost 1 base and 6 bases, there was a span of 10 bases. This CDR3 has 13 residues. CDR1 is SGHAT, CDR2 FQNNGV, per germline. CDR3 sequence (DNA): TGTGCCAGCAGCTTAGCGGGGGAGAGCGAGCAGTACTTC. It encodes CASSLAGESEQYF.

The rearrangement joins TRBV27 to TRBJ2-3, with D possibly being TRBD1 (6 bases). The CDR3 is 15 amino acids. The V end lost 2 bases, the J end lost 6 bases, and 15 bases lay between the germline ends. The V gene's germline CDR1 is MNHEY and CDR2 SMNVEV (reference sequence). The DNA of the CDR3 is TGTGCCAGCAGTTTAATTTGGGGGCGAGGTGATACGCAGTATTTT. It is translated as CASSLIWGRGDTQYF.

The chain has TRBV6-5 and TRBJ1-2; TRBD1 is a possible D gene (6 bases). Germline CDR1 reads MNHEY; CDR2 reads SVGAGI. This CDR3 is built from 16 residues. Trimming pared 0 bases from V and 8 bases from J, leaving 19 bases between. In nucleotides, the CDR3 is TGTGCCAGCAGTTACTCGAGGCGACAGGAGTATCACGGCTACACCTTC. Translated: CASSYSRRQEYHGYTF.

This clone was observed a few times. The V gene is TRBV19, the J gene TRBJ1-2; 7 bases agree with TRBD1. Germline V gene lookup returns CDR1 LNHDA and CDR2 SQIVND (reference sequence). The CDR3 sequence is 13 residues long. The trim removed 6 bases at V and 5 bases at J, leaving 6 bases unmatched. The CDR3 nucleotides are TGTGCCAGTAGACCGGGACAGCGTTATGGCTACACCTTC. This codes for CASRPGQRYGYTF. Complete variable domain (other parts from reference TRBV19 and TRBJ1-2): DGGITQSPKYLFRKEGQNVTLSCEQNLNHDAMYWYRQDPGQGLRLIYYSQIVNDFQKGDIAEGYSVSREKKESFPLTVTSAQKNPTAFYLCASRPGQRYGYTFGSGTRLTVV.

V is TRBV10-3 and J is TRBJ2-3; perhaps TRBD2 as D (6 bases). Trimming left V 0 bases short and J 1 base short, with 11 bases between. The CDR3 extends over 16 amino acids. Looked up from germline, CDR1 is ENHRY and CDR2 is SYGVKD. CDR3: CAISESGAGGTDTQYF. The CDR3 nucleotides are TGTGCCATCAGTGAGTCGGGAGCGGGTGGCACAGATACGCAGTATTTT.

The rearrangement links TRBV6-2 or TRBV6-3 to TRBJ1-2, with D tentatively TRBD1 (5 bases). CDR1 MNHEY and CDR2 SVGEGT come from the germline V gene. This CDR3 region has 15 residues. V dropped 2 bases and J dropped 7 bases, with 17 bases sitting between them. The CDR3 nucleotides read TGTGCCAGCAGTTACGATCCGGGCAGGGCTTCTGGCTACACCTTC. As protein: CASSYDPGRASGYTF.

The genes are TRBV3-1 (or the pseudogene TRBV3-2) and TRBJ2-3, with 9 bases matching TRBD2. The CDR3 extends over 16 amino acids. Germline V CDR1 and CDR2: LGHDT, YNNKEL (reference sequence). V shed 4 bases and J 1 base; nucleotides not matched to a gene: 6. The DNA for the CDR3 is TGTGCCAGCAGCCCCTCAGCGGGAGGCGGCACAGATACGCAGTATTTT. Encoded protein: CASSPSAGGGTDTQYF.

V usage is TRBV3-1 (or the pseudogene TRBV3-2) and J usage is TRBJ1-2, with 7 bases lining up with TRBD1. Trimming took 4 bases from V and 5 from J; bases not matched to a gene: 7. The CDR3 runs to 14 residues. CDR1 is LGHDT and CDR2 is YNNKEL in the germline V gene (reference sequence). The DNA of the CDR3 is TGTGCCAGCAGCCGGACGTGGGACAGTTATGGCTACACCTTC. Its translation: CASSRTWDSYGYTF.

The CDR3, as DNA: TGTGCCAGTAGTGGACAGGGTCGGCGGTATGGCTACACCTTC. This codes for CASSGQGRRYGYTF. The chain combines TRBV19 with TRBJ1-2, with TRBD1 matching 8 bases. The V gene's germline CDR1 is LNHDA and CDR2 SQIVND (reference sequence). Losses at the gene ends were 5 bases for V and 5 bases for J; bases not matched to a gene: 7. The length of the CDR3 is 14 residues.